The 14 T cell receptor beta chains below all came from one sample that was sequenced in a study of Graves' ophthalmopathy and Graves' hyperthyroidism. The authors amplified TCR beta CDR3 regions, and they did so from RNA transcripts for repertoire sequencing. The first-round RT-PCR employed HTBI primers together with the Qiagen OneStep RT-PCR kit. A multiplex PCR was then performed as the second round. TCRdb called the multiplex PCR reads again in MiXCR, with one record for every CDR3 protein. The table lists some 370,000 distinct CDR3 sequences, roughly 15% of them singletons. The material sequenced was peripheral blood. The origin of the receptors is an adult woman with stable Graves' hyperthyroidism.

This clonotype has a count of ten or more. This chain links TRBV12-5 with TRBJ1-6, with D tentatively TRBD1 (6 bases). In germline, CDR1 is LGHNT, CDR2 FRNRAP. CDR3 length equals 16 residues. Trimming removed 4 bases from V and 0 bases from J, with 10 bases in between. CDR3: CASGSTGSSYNSPLHF. The CDR3 DNA follows: TGTGCTAGTGGTTCCACAGGGAGCTCCTATAATTCACCCCTCCACTTT.

The table lists this clonotype with many counts. The chain joins TRBV20-1 to TRBJ2-4; 8 nucleotides line up with TRBD1. Germline V lookup: CDR1 DFQATT, CDR2 SNEGSKA (reference sequence). The CDR3 sequence is 16 residues long. With V trimmed by 2 bases and J by 3 bases, 9 bases remained unmatched. As DNA, the CDR3 is TGCAGTGCTAGAAAGGACCAAGGGACAGGCAAAAACATTCAGTACTTC. Translation: CSARKDQGTGKNIQYF.

There are many counts of this clonotype. The chain links TRBV28 to TRBJ1-2; no firm D call. V lost 5 bases, J lost 6 bases, and 10 bases lay in between. CDR1 and CDR2 from the germline V gene are MDHEN and SYDVKM. The CDR3 runs to 12 residues. For the CDR3, the DNA is TGTGCCAGCAGTCCTCCGGGGAATGGCTACACCTTC. Its translation: CASSPPGNGYTF.

This clonotype was seen at least ten times. The chain has TRBV2 and TRBJ1-5, with D hard to call. CDR1 is SNHLY and CDR2 is FYNNEI in the germline V gene. Trimming took off 4 bases at V and 0 bases at J, with 7 bases between the two ends. This CDR3 has 14 residues. CDR3 DNA sequence: TGTGCCAGCAGTGGGGCGAATAGCAATCAGCCCCAGCATTTT. It yields the protein CASSGANSNQPQHF.

This clonotype was detected many times. The chain has TRBV19 and TRBJ1-1; D gene unclear. Germline V gene sequence: CDR1 LNHDA, CDR2 SQIVND (reference sequence). Trimming left V 5 bases short and J 7 bases short, with 11 bases between. The CDR3 runs to 12 residues. The CDR3 loop is CASSPRGDEAFF. In DNA form, the CDR3 reads TGTGCCAGTAGTCCGCGGGGTGATGAAGCTTTCTTT.

This chain links TRBV11-2 with TRBJ2-5, with D unclear. From germline, CDR1 is SGHAT and CDR2 FQNNGV. The CDR3 is 17 residues long. V was clipped by 2 bases and J by 3 bases, with 19 bases between them. The CDR3, as DNA: TGTGCCAGCAGCTTAAACCCACCCGGAACTACTGAAGAGACCCAGTACTTC. It encodes CASSLNPPGTTEETQYF. Full variable domain (remainder filled in from reference TRBV11-2 and TRBJ2-5): EAGVAQSPRYKIIEKRQSVAFWCNPISGHATLYWYQQILGQGPKLLIQFQNNGVVDDSQLPKDRFSAERLKGVDSTLKIQPAKLEDSAVYLCASSLNPPGTTEETQYFGPGTRLLVL.

This clonotype came up many times. Germline and junction disagree at one end, which may indicate a read error. The chain combines TRBV4-3 with TRBJ1-2; 7 nucleotides align to TRBD1. The CDR3 length is 13 residues. Germline lookup yields CDR1 LGHNA and CDR2 YSLEER. CDR3 nucleotide sequence: TGCGCCAGCAACCAAAACAACAGGGGCGGCTACACCTTC. This encodes CASNQNNRGGYTF.

There are a few counts of this clonotype. This chain links TRBV7-9 with TRBJ1-1; D uncertain. This CDR3 has 12 residues. Germline V gene lookup returns CDR1 SEHNR and CDR2 FQNEAQ (reference sequence). V lost 4 bases and J 10 bases, leaving 13 bases between the germline ends. The CDR3 DNA is TGTGCCAGCAGCTCGCAAAACTTTGGAGCTTTCTTT. Translating it yields CASSSQNFGAFF.

This rearrangement joins TRBV6-2 or TRBV6-3 to TRBJ2-3, with a tentative D call TRBD1 (6 bases). The germline gives CDR1 MNHEY, CDR2 SVGEGT. The CDR3 runs to 17 residues. With 8 bases removed from V and 1 base from J, the gap between germline ends came to 22 bases. Here the CDR3 DNA reads TGTGCCAGCTCGACCGGGACACCCATTAAGGGCACAGATACGCAGTATTTT. Translation: CASSTGTPIKGTDTQYF.

Concerning this clonotype itself: This may be a read error, as it is one base from a much larger clone. The chain joins TRBV5-1 to TRBJ2-7; no clear D. The CDR3 covers 13 residues. V was shortened by 0 bases and J by 5 bases, with 9 bases between the two germline ends. Germline V gene lookup returns CDR1 SGHRS and CDR2 YFSETQ. CDR3 in amino acids: CASSLGTADEQYF. The CDR3 region has the DNA TGCGCCAGCAGCTTGGGGACCGCCGACGAGCAGTACTTC.

Many counts were recorded for this clonotype. This chain links TRBV20-1 with TRBJ2-7; D tentatively fits TRBD1 or TRBD2 (5 bases each). This CDR3 is built from 13 residues. Germline values: CDR1 DFQATT, CDR2 SNEGSKA (reference sequence). Trimming removed 2 bases from V and 6 bases from J, with 14 bases in between. The CDR3 coding sequence is TGCAGTGCTAGACGGGACCTCCATCCCGAGCAGTACTTC. Translated: CSARRDLHPEQYF.

This chain uses TRBV11-2 with TRBJ2-7; possible D gene TRBD1, 6 bases. V dropped 2 bases and J dropped 2 bases, with 16 bases sitting between them. This CDR3 has 16 residues. Per germline, CDR1 SGHAT and CDR2 FQNNGV. The CDR3 spells CASSLLRGRGPYEQYF. In DNA, the CDR3 is TGTGCCAGCAGCTTACTAAGGGGGAGAGGTCCCTACGAGCAGTACTTC.

This clonotype was picked up many times. The J gene is TRBJ2-7, the V gene TRBV28; 10 bases fit TRBD2. The CDR3 runs to 15 residues. After removal of 3 bases from V and 2 bases from J, the junction contained 4 bases not matched to a gene. CDR1 is MDHEN, CDR2 SYDVKM, per germline. CDR3 region: CASSFRTSGAYEQYF. In nucleotides, the CDR3 is TGTGCCAGCAGTTTCCGGACTAGCGGAGCCTACGAGCAGTACTTC.

This clonotype has a count of ten or more. The DNA for the CDR3 is TGTGCCAGTAGTATCGACTTTAATCAGCCCCAGCATTTT. Translating it yields CASSIDFNQPQHF. The rearrangement links TRBV19 to TRBJ1-5; D is unresolved. The CDR3 length is 13 residues. Germline CDR1 LNHDA, CDR2 SQIVND (reference sequence). Trimming left V 3 bases short and J 4 bases short, with 7 bases between.